Here is one T cell receptor (beta chain) with its context. Its target is not known. Trimming took 0 bases from V and 7 from J; bases not matched to a gene: 7. The CDR3 is 16 amino acids. Looked up from germline, CDR1 is LGHNA and CDR2 is YNFKEQ. Measured with immunoSEQ multiplex PCR; TCRdb has only the in-frame clones, and not every one. The data contain 160,000 or so clones, more than 80% of them singletons. Genomic DNA in a quantity of about 2 micrograms was derived from cryopreserved PBMCs for TCR beta libraries. The sample is drawn from a study of cytotoxic CD8 clonotypes in ibrutinib-treated CLL. Study summary: The authors obtained response samples at a median of about eleven months of treatment, range 6 to 36.

Whole-study findings and limits: Baseline levels of clonality went above those of age-matched healthy donors and moved with circulating CD8+ T-cell counts. Clonality rose at ibrutinib response and fell back toward baseline at progression.

The specimen was PBMCs, collected after 24 months of ibrutinib treatment. This sequence joins TRBV4-2 and TRBJ2-1; 9 nucleotides align to TRBD2. The origin of this receptor is a human donor with chronic lymphocytic leukemia. Here the CDR3 DNA reads TGTGCCAGCAGCCAAGATAGTGCGGGAGGGCCGAATGAGCAGTTCTTC. It translates to CASSQDSAGGPNEQFF.